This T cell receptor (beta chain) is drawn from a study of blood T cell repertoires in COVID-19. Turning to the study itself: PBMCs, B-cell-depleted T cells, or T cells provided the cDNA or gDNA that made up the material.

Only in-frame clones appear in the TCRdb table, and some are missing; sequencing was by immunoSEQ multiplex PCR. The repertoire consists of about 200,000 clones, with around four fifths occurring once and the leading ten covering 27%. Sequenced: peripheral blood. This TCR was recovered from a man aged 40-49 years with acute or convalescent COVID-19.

CDR3 bases: TGTGCCACCACGGGAGGTTCTAATGAAAAACTGTTTTTT. This translates into CATTGGSNEKLFF. V usage is TRBV15 and J usage is TRBJ1-4; D is undetermined. The CDR3 runs 13 residues. The V end was cut by 7 bases, the J end by 3 bases, with 9 bases between. The germline gives CDR1 LNHNV, CDR2 YYDKDF (reference sequence).